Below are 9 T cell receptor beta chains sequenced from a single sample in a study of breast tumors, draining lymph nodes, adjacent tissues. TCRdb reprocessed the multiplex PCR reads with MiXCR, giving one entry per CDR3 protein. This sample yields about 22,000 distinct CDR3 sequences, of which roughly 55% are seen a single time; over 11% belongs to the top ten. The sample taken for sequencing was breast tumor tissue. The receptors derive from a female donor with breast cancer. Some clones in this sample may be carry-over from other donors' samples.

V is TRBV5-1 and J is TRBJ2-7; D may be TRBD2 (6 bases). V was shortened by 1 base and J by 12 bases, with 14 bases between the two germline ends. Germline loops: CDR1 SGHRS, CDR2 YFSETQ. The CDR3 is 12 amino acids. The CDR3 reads CASSLYGGERYF. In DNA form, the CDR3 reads TGCGCCAGCAGCTTGTACGGGGGAGAAAGGTACTTC.

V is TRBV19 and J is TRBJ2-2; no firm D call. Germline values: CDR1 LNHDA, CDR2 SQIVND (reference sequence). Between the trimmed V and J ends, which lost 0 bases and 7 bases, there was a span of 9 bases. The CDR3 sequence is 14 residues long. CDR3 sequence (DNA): TGTGCCAGTAGTATAGACACGGATAGCGGGGAGCTGTTTTTT. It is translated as CASSIDTDSGELFF.

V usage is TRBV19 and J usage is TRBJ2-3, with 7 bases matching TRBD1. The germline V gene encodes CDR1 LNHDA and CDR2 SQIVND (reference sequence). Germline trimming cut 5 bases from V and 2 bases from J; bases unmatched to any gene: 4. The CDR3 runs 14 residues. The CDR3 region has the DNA TGTGCCAGTAGTGGGACAGTTGACACAGATACGCAGTATTTT. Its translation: CASSGTVDTDTQYF. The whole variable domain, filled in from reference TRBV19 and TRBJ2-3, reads DGGITQSPKYLFRKEGQNVTLSCEQNLNHDAMYWYRQDPGQGLRLIYYSQIVNDFQKGDIAEGYSVSREKKESFPLTVTSAQKNPTAFYLCASSGTVDTDTQYFGPGTRLTVL.

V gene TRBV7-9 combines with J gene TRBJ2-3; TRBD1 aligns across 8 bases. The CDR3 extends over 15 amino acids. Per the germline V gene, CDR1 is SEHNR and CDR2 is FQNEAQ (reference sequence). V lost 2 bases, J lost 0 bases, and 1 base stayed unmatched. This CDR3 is CASSLQGASTDTQYF. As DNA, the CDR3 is TGTGCCAGCAGCTTACAGGGGGCTAGCACAGATACGCAGTATTTT.

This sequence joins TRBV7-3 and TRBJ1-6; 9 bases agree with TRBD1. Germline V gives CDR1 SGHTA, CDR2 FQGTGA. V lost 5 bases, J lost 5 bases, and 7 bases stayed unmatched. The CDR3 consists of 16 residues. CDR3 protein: CASSAQGAVNNSPLHF. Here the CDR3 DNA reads TGTGCCAGCAGCGCACAGGGGGCGGTCAATAATTCACCCCTCCACTTT.

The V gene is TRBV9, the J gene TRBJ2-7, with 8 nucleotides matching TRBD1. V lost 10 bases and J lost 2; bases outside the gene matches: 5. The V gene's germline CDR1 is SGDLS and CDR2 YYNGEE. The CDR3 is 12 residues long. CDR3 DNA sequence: TGTGCCGCCGGGACAGGACCCTACGAGCAGTACTTC. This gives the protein CAAGTGPYEQYF.

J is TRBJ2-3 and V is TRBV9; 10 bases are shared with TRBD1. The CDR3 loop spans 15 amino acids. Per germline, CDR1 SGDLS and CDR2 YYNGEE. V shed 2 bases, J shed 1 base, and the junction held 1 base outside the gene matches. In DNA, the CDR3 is TGTGCCAGCAGCGTTGGGACAGGGGGCACAGATACGCAGTATTTT. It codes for CASSVGTGGTDTQYF. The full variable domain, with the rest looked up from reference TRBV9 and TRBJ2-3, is DSGVTQTPKHLITATGQRVTLRCSPRSGDLSVYWYQQSLDQGLQFLIQYYNGEERAKGNILERFSAQQFPDLHSELNLSSLELGDSALYFCASSVGTGGTDTQYFGPGTRLTVL.

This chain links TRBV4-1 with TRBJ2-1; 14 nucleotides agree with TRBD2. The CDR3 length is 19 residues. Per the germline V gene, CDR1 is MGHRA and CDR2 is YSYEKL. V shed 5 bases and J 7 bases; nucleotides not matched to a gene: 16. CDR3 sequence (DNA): TGCGCCAGCAGCTTCCGACTAGCGGGGGGGGCAGACTACATGAATGAGCAGTTCTTC. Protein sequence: CASSFRLAGGADYMNEQFF.

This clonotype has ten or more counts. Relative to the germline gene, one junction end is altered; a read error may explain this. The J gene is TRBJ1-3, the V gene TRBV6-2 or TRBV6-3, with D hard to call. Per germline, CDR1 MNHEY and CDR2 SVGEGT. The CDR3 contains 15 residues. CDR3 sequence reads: CASSHSRLSGNTIYF. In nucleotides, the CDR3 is TGTGCCAGCAGTCACTCGAGACTCTCAGGAAACACCATATATTTT.